One and the same sample provided the 5 T cell receptor beta chains below, sequenced in a study of T cells in Graves' hyperthyroidism and ophthalmopathy. Amplification yielded TCR beta CDR3 regions, with RNA transcripts as the source. A set of HTBI primers served as the primers for a first-round RT-PCR of the TCR CDR3. Via MiXCR, TCRdb re-called the multiplex PCR reads, giving one row per CDR3 protein. This table has about 520,000 distinct CDR3 sequences, roughly 25% appearing once. The sample taken for sequencing was blood. The receptors derive from a woman in her 30s with Graves' ophthalmopathy.

This clonotype was seen at least ten times. The chain recombines TRBV20-1 with TRBJ1-1; TRBD1 might be the D (5 bases). Germline CDR1 reads DFQATT; CDR2 reads SNEGSKA (reference sequence). The V end was cut by 0 bases, the J end by 0 bases, with 11 bases between. There are 15 residues in the CDR3. The CDR3 sequence is CSARDVRGLNTEAFF. CDR3 sequence (DNA): TGCAGTGCTAGAGATGTGAGGGGACTGAACACTGAAGCTTTCTTT.

Many counts were recorded for this clonotype. V is TRBV7-2 and J is TRBJ2-7; D call uncertain. The V gene lost 4 bases and the J gene lost 4 bases, with 11 bases spanning the gap. This CDR3 is built from 13 residues. CDR1 is SGHTA, CDR2 FQGNSA, per germline. The CDR3 nucleotides read TGTGCCAGCAGCTCCGGAACCAAATACGAGCAGTACTTC. It is translated as CASSSGTKYEQYF.

This clonotype was recorded a few times. The chain links TRBV28 to TRBJ1-1; no reliable D call. Germline lookup yields CDR1 MDHEN and CDR2 SYDVKM. The CDR3 spans 15 residues. Trimming cost V 3 bases and J 1 base, with 12 bases left between them. In nucleotides, the CDR3 is TGTGCCAGCAGTTTGGTGGCGCCTGGGAACACTGAAGCTTTCTTT. Translated, it gives CASSLVAPGNTEAFF.

This clonotype was seen more than once but under ten times. A junction boundary mismatches the germline segment, possibly from a read error. The chain recombines TRBV9 with TRBJ2-5; TRBD2 matches at 8 bases. CDR3 length: 16 residues. The V gene's germline CDR1 is SGDLS and CDR2 YYNGEE. CDR3 nucleotides: TGTGCCAGCAGCACCCCCTCACGGGGGGGCCAAGGGACCCAGTACTTC. Translation gives CASSTPSRGGQGTQYF.

This clonotype appeared a few times. The chain employs TRBV4-2 and TRBJ2-5; D may be TRBD2 (7 bases). There are 16 residues in the CDR3. Germline V gene sequence: CDR1 LGHNA, CDR2 YNFKEQ. V was shortened by 2 bases and J by 1 base, with 14 bases between the two germline ends. The CDR3 sequence: CASSQIGGGPQETQYF. CDR3 coding DNA: TGTGCCAGCAGCCAAATAGGCGGGGGCCCCCAAGAGACCCAGTACTTC.